Presented here are 21 T cell receptor beta chains from one specimen sequenced in a study of T-cell reconstitution after alpha-beta-depleted transplantation in children. Preparing the TCRbeta library involved the use of unique molecular identifiers. TCRdb reprocessed the PCR reads with MiXCR, giving one entry per CDR3 protein. Of 600,000 or so distinct CDR3 sequences detected, under 30% appear once; the ten largest clones hold roughly an eighth. This specimen was PBMCs, mostly from graft donor cells, taken 360 days after TCRalphabeta/CD19-depleted stem cell transplant. All receptors derive from a boy under three years old who had a stem cell transplant for acute myeloid leukemia, so the T cells may come from the graft donor.

Many counts were recorded for this clonotype. The CDR3 bases are TGCAGTGCTAGAGATCCGCGGGGGGGCGTGGCAGATACGCAGTATTTT. This sequence encodes CSARDPRGGVADTQYF. The V gene is TRBV20-1, the J gene TRBJ2-3, with 9 bases lining up with TRBD2. The germline gives CDR1 DFQATT, CDR2 SNEGSKA (reference sequence). J was trimmed by 4 bases and V by 0 bases; bases with no gene match: 8. The CDR3 consists of 16 residues.

This clonotype was seen a handful of times. This sequence joins TRBV29-1 and TRBJ2-5, with a weak D call TRBD1 (6 bases). Trimming shortened V by 5 bases and J by 3 bases, and 16 bases separated the two germline ends. CDR1 SQVTM and CDR2 ANQGSEA come from the germline V gene. The CDR3 sequence is 14 residues long. As DNA, the CDR3 is TGCAGCGTTTTTCGACAGGCCATTGAAGAGACCCAGTACTTC. Its protein is CSVFRQAIEETQYF.

At least ten counts were recorded for this clonotype. This chain connects TRBV12-3 or TRBV12-4 to TRBJ2-1; possible D gene TRBD1, 6 bases. V gave up 6 bases and J gave up 0 bases, with 12 bases separating them. The CDR3 has 15 amino acids. The CDR3 DNA reads as TGTGCCAGCAGCCCTAGGGGGACCTCCTACAATGAGCAGTTCTTC. Translating it yields CASSPRGTSYNEQFF.

The table lists this clonotype with a few counts. The chain couples TRBV6-2 or TRBV6-3 to TRBJ2-5, with a possible D match to TRBD2 (6 bases). Per germline, CDR1 MNHEY and CDR2 SVGEGT. The V end lost 7 bases, the J end lost 2 bases, and 11 bases lay between the germline ends. CDR3 length: 13 residues. CDR3 residues: CASKVGGQETQYF. The CDR3 nucleotides read TGTGCCAGCAAGGTGGGGGGACAAGAGACCCAGTACTTC.

The rearrangement uses TRBV20-1 and TRBJ2-1; 10 bases align to TRBD2. CDR3 length: 15 amino acids. The V gene end was trimmed by 5 bases and the J gene end by 10 bases; junction bases not matched to a gene: 14. Germline CDR1 and CDR2: DFQATT and SNEGSKA (reference sequence). CDR3 nucleotide sequence: TGCAGTGCTCTAGCGGGGGCCGACTCCTACGGGGAGCAGTTCTTC. Translation: CSALAGADSYGEQFF.

This clonotype was recorded a few times. This rearrangement joins TRBV10-3 to TRBJ2-3, with 9 bases that match TRBD2. V was pared by 2 bases and J by 2 bases, with 17 bases of the junction left unmatched. The CDR3 is 20 amino acids. Germline CDR1 ENHRY, CDR2 SYGVKD. In DNA, the CDR3 is TGTGCCATCAGTGAGCTACTAGCGGGCGGACTGGAGATCTTCACAGATACGCAGTATTTT. Translated, it gives CAISELLAGGLEIFTDTQYF.

The chain carries TRBV28 and TRBJ1-2, with D hard to call. In germline, CDR1 is MDHEN, CDR2 SYDVKM. Trimming took 7 bases from V and 5 from J, leaving 8 bases between them. This CDR3 is built from 11 residues. The CDR3 DNA is TGTGCCAGCAATGCAGGTTATGGCTACACCTTC. It codes for CASNAGYGYTF.

This chain connects TRBV12-3 or TRBV12-4 to TRBJ1-3, with D uncertain. CDR3 length: 12 amino acids. Trimming took off 3 bases at V and 16 bases at J, with 16 bases between the two ends. The CDR3 loop is CASSLRRPVKYF. DNA of the CDR3: TGTGCCAGCAGTTTGAGACGGCCGGTGAAGTATTTT.

This rearrangement joins TRBV20-1 to TRBJ2-7, with TRBD1 matching 7 bases. CDR1 is DFQATT and CDR2 is SNEGSKA in the germline V gene (reference sequence). The CDR3 contains 14 residues. Germline trimming cut 0 bases from V and 3 bases from J; bases unmatched to any gene: 5. CDR3 amino acids: CSARDLTGDYEQYF. In DNA, the CDR3 is TGCAGTGCTAGAGATCTAACAGGGGACTACGAGCAGTACTTC.

The chain links TRBV5-6 to TRBJ2-7; D possibly corresponds to TRBD1 (5 bases). This CDR3 is built from 14 residues. Trimming took off 4 bases at V and 0 bases at J, with 11 bases between the two ends. Germline V CDR1 and CDR2: SGHDT, YYEEEE. CDR3 DNA: TGTGCCAGCAGCAGGAAGGGGTCCTCCTACGAGCAGTACGTC. Its protein product is CASSRKGSSYEQYV.

This clonotype was observed a handful of times. V and J are TRBV6-1 and TRBJ2-3, with 9 nucleotides matching TRBD2. Trimming cost V 6 bases and J 4 bases; bases outside gene matches: 5. This CDR3 has 14 amino acids. CDR1 is MNHNS, CDR2 SASEGT, per germline. CDR3 protein: CASRTSGNADTQYF. CDR3 DNA: TGTGCCAGCAGGACTAGCGGTAACGCAGATACGCAGTATTTT.

The table lists this clonotype with many counts. This chain uses TRBV5-1 with TRBJ2-7; D not resolved. This CDR3 comprises 14 residues. V lost 4 bases, J lost 4 bases, and 15 bases lay in between. Germline loops: CDR1 SGHRS, CDR2 YFSETQ. In DNA form, the CDR3 reads TGCGCCAGCAGCCCTACCCCTTGGGCATACGAGCAGTACGTC. Translated, it gives CASSPTPWAYEQYV.

This clonotype was seen a few times. The chain couples TRBV20-1 to TRBJ2-5; D call uncertain. In germline, CDR1 is DFQATT, CDR2 SNEGSKA (reference sequence). V was shortened by 0 bases and J by 6 bases, with 11 bases between the two germline ends. This CDR3 contains 13 residues. As DNA, the CDR3 is TGCAGTGCTAGAGAATGGTCAGTCCAGACCCAGTACTTC. Translated, it gives CSAREWSVQTQYF.

This clonotype was observed a few times. This chain uses TRBV6-1 with TRBJ2-1, with TRBD1 matching 8 bases. The CDR3 is 15 amino acids. V shed 5 bases and J 2 bases; nucleotides not matched to a gene: 5. Germline V lookup: CDR1 MNHNS, CDR2 SASEGT. CDR3 sequence: CASSLTGQAYNEQFF. CDR3 nucleotide sequence: TGTGCCAGCAGTCTAACGGGACAGGCCTACAATGAGCAGTTCTTC.

This clonotype was picked up many times. The chain's CDR3 is CSARSSVGSGANVLTF. The CDR3 DNA follows: TGCAGTGCTAGATCATCCGTGGGCTCTGGGGCCAACGTCCTGACTTTC. The chain is built from TRBV20-1 and TRBJ2-6; D is unclear. V lost 2 bases, J lost 0 bases, and 11 bases lay in between. The germline V gene has CDR1 DFQATT and CDR2 SNEGSKA (reference sequence). This CDR3 is built from 16 residues.

The CDR3: CASSFGKGLPTGELFF. The CDR3 bases are TGTGCCAGCAGCTTCGGGAAAGGACTTCCCACCGGGGAGCTGTTTTTT. The chain employs TRBV7-2 and TRBJ2-2, with D possibly being TRBD2 (5 bases). V lost 3 bases and J 4 bases, leaving 15 bases between the germline ends. CDR3 length equals 16 residues. Germline assignment: CDR1 SGHTA and CDR2 FQGNSA.

V usage is TRBV5-6 and J usage is TRBJ2-7, with a tentative D call TRBD2 (5 bases). The CDR3 extends over 13 amino acids. Trimming pared 9 bases from V and 2 bases from J, leaving 15 bases between. Germline-derived CDR1 and CDR2 are SGHDT and YYEEEE. The chain's CDR3 is CATYRGGTYEQYV. The CDR3 DNA is TGTGCCACCTACAGAGGAGGCACCTACGAGCAGTACGTC.

This chain uses TRBV20-1 with TRBJ2-5; 8 bases map to TRBD2. Losses at the gene ends were 5 bases for V and 5 bases for J; bases not matched to a gene: 10. The CDR3 spans 14 residues. The germline CDR1 and CDR2 sequences are DFQATT and SNEGSKA (reference sequence). CDR3 region: CSAPPGLEGETQYF. The CDR3 DNA is TGCAGTGCTCCCCCGGGACTAGAGGGCGAGACCCAGTACTTC.

In its sample, this clonotype was seen many times. Sequence at one end of the junction differs from germline and may be a read error. V gene TRBV20-1 combines with J gene TRBJ2-2; no clear D. CDR3 length: 13 residues. CDR1 DFQATT and CDR2 SNEGSKA come from the germline V gene (reference sequence). CDR3 nucleotides: TGCAGTGCTGGAGATCTGCAGACCGGGGAGCTGTTTTTT. Translated, it gives CSAGDLQTGELFF.

Many counts were recorded for this clonotype. The chain is built from TRBV2 and TRBJ2-5; a possible D gene is TRBD2 (6 bases). The V gene lost 6 bases and the J gene lost 5 bases, with 16 bases spanning the gap. This CDR3 comprises 14 residues. CDR1 is SNHLY and CDR2 is FYNNEI in the germline V gene. CDR3 region: CASSQRLDYETQYF. In DNA, the CDR3 is TGTGCCAGCAGCCAACGACTAGATTATGAGACCCAGTACTTC.

This clonotype was detected once. The chain couples TRBV20-1 to TRBJ1-5, with TRBD1 identical over 7 bases. Germline-derived CDR1 and CDR2 are DFQATT and SNEGSKA (reference sequence). The junction had 6 bases not matched to a gene; V was cut back by 5 bases and J by 5 bases. CDR3 size: 13 residues. The CDR3 DNA reads TGCAGTGCTGGGGGACAGTGGGATCAGCCCCAGCATTTT. Its translation: CSAGGQWDQPQHF.